This entry concerns a single T cell receptor (beta chain). Its antigen is not yet known. Per-base quality was not reported, and no clone a single base away is much larger than it. The sample belongs to a study of regulatory T cells in long-lasting Graves disease (dated by TCRdb to the early 2020s). The study in broad terms: To count as having persistent Graves' disease, a patient had to have received antithyroid drug treatment for over 5 years with TSH receptor autoantibodies remaining persistently positive. Peripheral blood TCR sequencing and RNA sequencing compared persistent Graves' disease patients with newly diagnosed Graves' disease patients. The study was conducted in China and was registered as a clinical trial. A total of roughly 35 samples were covered by TCR sequencing, comprising approximately 13 persistent and around 20 newly diagnosed Graves' disease patients. Persistent Graves' disease patients in the clinical cohort had taken antithyroid drugs for 9.5 to 13 years on average.

Paper-wide results and their limitations: TRBV28, TRBJ1-2 and TRBJ2-5 were preferentially used in persistent disease, while TRBV20-1 and TRBJ2-1 were favored in newly diagnosed disease. Sequencing and analysis were limited to the TCR beta chain. Peripheral blood alone was examined, since thyroid tissue, which constituted the primary lesion, could not be accessed. Lower TCR Shannon entropy and fewer highly expanded clones were observed in persistent Graves' disease patients than in newly diagnosed patients, which suggested clonal expansion. More public clonotypes were shared among persistent patients (more than 2,500) than among newly diagnosed patients (just under 1,000). The authors acknowledged the small sample size as a limitation that may reduce accuracy.

V is cut by 3 bases and J by 0 bases, and the space between the germline ends is 15 bases. CDR1 SGDLS and CDR2 YYNGEE were looked up in the germline V gene. The cysteine opens and the phenylalanine closes a CDR3 of 16 amino acids. Just the 48-base CDR3 DNA is kept, in frame starting at base 1. The time point label here, explained by the study, means: persistent/refractory GD, antithyroid drugs over 5 years with positive TRAb. RNA was extracted from PBMCs in TRIzol for both TCR sequencing and RNA sequencing. The diagnosis of Graves' disease was made according to American Thyroid Association guidelines. The patients came from an endocrinology department in Xi'an, China. From each patient, about 9.7 milliliters of peripheral blood was collected into an EDTA anticoagulant tube. Ficoll Paque Plus density gradient separation was used to isolate PBMCs, and no further T cell sorting was performed. An Agilent 2100 Bioanalyzer and agarose gel were used to assess RNA quality, and a NanoDrop 2000 was used to measure RNA concentration.

The library was built by means of multiplex PCR. The instrument was an Illumina HiSeq 4000. To build TCR beta libraries, CDR3 regions were amplified by Arm-PCR using iRepertoire HTBI primers. Gel purification was performed on PCR products prior to sequencing. From the authors' description of their analysis: Across samples, 60 to 75 TRBV and roughly 15 TRBJ segments were identified and used for gene usage analysis of CDR3 amino acid clonotypes. COPE and FqMerger were used to merge the filtered high-quality paired reads into contigs. Contigs were aligned with BLAST to IMGT TRBV, TRBD and TRBJ reference genes, and CDR3 was defined per IMGT. Clonotypes above 0.1% frequency were classified as highly expanded clones. Shannon entropy served as the measure of repertoire diversity, while the Gini coefficient captured V-J evenness. A clonotype found in more than one individual was treated as public. TCRdb cleaned the public reads at Q25 with fastp, built clones with MiXCR and kept in-frame beta chains. Here each entry gathers all rows of one CDR3 protein and keeps the most common genes and DNA. The V and J calls reflect TCRdb's pipeline rather than the authors' work. The sample table contains roughly 490,000 distinct CDR3 sequences; only one count was recorded for roughly 23% of them. The ten biggest clones cover around 13% of the sample.

This receptor was obtained from a female donor with Graves disease. The sequenced sample was peripheral blood mononuclear cells (PBMCs), obtained when the disease was refractory, from a patient treated with antithyroid drugs. The chain links TRBV9 with TRBJ1-1; the D segment could be TRBD1, given 5 matching bases. The sequenced DNA: TGTGCCAGCAGCGAGCGTTTCGGGGGAGTGAACACTGAAGCTTTCTTT. It specifies CASSERFGGVNTEAFF.